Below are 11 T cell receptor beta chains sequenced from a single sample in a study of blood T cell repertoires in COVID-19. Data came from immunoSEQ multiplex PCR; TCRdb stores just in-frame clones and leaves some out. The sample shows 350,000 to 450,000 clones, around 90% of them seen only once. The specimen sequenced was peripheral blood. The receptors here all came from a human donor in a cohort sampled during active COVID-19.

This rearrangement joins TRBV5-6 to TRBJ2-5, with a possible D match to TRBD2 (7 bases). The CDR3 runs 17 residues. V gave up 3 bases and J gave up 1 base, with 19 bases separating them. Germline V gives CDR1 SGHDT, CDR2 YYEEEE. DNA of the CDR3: TGTGCCAGCAGCTCGCACCTGAGGGGGGGCAGCCAAGAGACCCAGTACTTC. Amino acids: CASSSHLRGGSQETQYF.

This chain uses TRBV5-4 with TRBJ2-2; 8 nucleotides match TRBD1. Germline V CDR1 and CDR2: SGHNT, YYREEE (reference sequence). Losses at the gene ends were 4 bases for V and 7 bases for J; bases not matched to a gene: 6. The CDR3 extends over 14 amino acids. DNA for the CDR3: TGTGCCAGCAGCAAGGACAGGGACGTCGGGGAGCTGTTTTTT. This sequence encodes CASSKDRDVGELFF.

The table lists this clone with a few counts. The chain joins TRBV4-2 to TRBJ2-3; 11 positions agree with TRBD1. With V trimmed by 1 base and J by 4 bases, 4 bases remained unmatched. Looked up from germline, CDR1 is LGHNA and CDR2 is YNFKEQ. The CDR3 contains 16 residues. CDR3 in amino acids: CASSQGGGQGADTQYF. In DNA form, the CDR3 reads TGTGCCAGCAGCCAAGGGGGGGGACAGGGGGCAGATACGCAGTATTTT.

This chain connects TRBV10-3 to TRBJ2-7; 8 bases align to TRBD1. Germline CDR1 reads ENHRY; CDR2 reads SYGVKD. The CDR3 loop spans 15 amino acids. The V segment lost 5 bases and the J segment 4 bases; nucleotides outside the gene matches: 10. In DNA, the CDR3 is TGTGCCATCAGTACCCTCCGGACAGGGCAATACGAGCAGTACTTC. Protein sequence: CAISTLRTGQYEQYF.

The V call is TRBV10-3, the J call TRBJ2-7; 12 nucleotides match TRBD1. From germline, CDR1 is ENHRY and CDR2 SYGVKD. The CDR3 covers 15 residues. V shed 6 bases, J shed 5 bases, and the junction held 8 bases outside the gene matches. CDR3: CAISVLGTGGNEQYF. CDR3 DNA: TGTGCCATCAGCGTTCTTGGGACAGGGGGCAACGAGCAGTACTTC.

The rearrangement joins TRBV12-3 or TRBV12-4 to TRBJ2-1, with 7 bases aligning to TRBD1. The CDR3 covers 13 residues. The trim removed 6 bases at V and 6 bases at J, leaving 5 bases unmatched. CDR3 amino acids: CASSRGQINEQFF. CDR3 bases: TGTGCCAGCAGCCGGGGACAGATCAATGAGCAGTTCTTC.

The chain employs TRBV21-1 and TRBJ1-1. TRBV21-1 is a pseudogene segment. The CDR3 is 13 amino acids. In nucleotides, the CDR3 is TGTGCCAGCACCCTGGGGGGGGGCGAGGAAGCTTTCTTT. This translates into CASTLGGGEEAFF.

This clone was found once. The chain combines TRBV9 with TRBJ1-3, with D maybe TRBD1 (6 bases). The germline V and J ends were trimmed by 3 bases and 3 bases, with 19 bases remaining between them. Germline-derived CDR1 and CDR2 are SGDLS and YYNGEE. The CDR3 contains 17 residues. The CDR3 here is CASSAPPDSSRGNTIYF. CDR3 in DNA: TGTGCCAGCAGCGCCCCCCCGGACAGTAGCCGTGGAAACACCATATATTTT.

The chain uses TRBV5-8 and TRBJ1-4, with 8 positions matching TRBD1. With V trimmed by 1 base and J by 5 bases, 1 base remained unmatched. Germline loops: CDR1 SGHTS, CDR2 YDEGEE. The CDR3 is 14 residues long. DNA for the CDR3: TGTGCCAGCAGCTTGCGACAGGGGAATGAAAAACTGTTTTTT. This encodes CASSLRQGNEKLFF.

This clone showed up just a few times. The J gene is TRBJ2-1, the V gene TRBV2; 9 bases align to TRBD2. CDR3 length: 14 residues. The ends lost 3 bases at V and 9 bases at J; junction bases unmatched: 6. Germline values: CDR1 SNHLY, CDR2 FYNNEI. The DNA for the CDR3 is TGTGCCAGCAGTGAGCGGGGGGGTTCCAGTGAGCAGTTCTTC. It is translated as CASSERGGSSEQFF.

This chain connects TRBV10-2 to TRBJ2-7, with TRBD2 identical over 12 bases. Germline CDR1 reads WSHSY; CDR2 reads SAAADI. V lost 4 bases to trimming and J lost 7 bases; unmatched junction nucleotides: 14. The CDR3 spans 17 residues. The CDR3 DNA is TGCGCCAGCAGTGCTAGGCTAGCGGGAGGGCCAATGGGGGAGCAGTACTTC. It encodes CASSARLAGGPMGEQYF.